This T cell receptor (beta chain) was recovered during a study of OX40 agonist ivuxolimab in advanced cancers. Study-wide background: Every patient in dose escalation had hepatocellular carcinoma, melanoma, renal cell or head and neck cancer.

Trimming removed 0 bases at V and 8 bases at J, with 11 bases between. The germline V gene encodes CDR1 SGHRS and CDR2 YFSETQ. This CDR3 contains 13 residues. The protocol was immunoSEQ multiplex PCR, while the TCRdb copy is restricted to in-frame clones and leaves out a portion. The sample consists of 81,000 or so clones, more than 75% of them appearing once. The sample consisted of CD4+ or CD8+ T cells sorted from blood, taken in a trial of the OX40 agonist ivuxolimab. J is TRBJ1-1 and V is TRBV5-1; the D is unclear. The receptor's source is an adult with an advanced solid tumor such as melanoma, head and neck, liver or kidney cancer. The CDR3 bases are TGCGCCAGCAGCTTGGAAATAGCCTCGGAAGCTTTCTTT. Its protein product is CASSLEIASEAFF.